These 4 T cell receptor beta chains originate from one sample sequenced in a study of T cells in Graves' hyperthyroidism and ophthalmopathy. The TCR beta CDR3 regions underwent amplification using RNA transcripts as the source. The TCR CDR3 first-round RT-PCR relied on the HTBI primer set. TCRdb re-called the multiplex PCR reads with MiXCR, one entry per CDR3 protein. The repertoire consists of hundreds of thousands of distinct CDR3 sequences, with around 20% occurring once and the leading ten covering about half. The sequencing sample was made of blood. These receptors all come from a middle-aged man with Graves' ophthalmopathy.

This clonotype came up many times. This chain connects TRBV6-2 or TRBV6-3 to TRBJ1-5; possibly TRBD1 for D (5 bases). Between the trimmed V and J ends, which lost 7 bases and 2 bases, there was a span of 12 bases. This CDR3 contains 14 residues. Germline V gene sequence: CDR1 MNHEY, CDR2 SVGEGT. CDR3 amino acids: CASMQGRGNQPQHF. The CDR3 DNA reads as TGTGCCAGCATGCAGGGTCGGGGCAATCAGCCCCAGCATTTT.

In its sample, this clonotype was seen many times. CDR3 protein: CSATDSKYNEQFF. Here the CDR3 DNA reads TGCAGTGCTACGGATTCGAAGTACAATGAGCAGTTCTTC. V is TRBV20-1 and J is TRBJ2-1; no clear D. The germline V and J ends were trimmed by 4 bases and 4 bases, with 11 bases remaining between them. This CDR3 is 13 amino acids long. Germline values: CDR1 DFQATT, CDR2 SNEGSKA (reference sequence).

This clonotype was found a few times. The V and J genes are TRBV6-1 and TRBJ2-3; 9 bases are shared with TRBD2. The germline gives CDR1 MNHNS, CDR2 SASEGT. The CDR3 totals 16 residues. V dropped 10 bases and J dropped 2; count of bases not matched to a gene: 13. The CDR3 region is CATKSGGTIFTDTQYF. In nucleotides, the CDR3 is TGTGCCACTAAGAGCGGGGGGACTATTTTCACAGATACGCAGTATTTT.

This clonotype was detected only a few times. Being one base from a much bigger clone, this may be a read error. The J gene is TRBJ2-1, the V gene TRBV18; D possibly matches TRBD1 or TRBD2 (5 bases each). The germline V gene has CDR1 KGHSH and CDR2 LQKENI. V lost 3 bases and J 6 bases, leaving 15 bases between the germline ends. The CDR3 totals 15 residues. The CDR3 loop is CASSPVAGTCNEQFF. The CDR3 DNA is TGTGCCAGCTCACCTGTAGCAGGGACCTGCAATGAGCAGTTCTTC. Full variable domain (rest looked up from reference TRBV18 and TRBJ2-1): NAGVMQNPRHLVRRRGQEARLRCSPMKGHSHVYWYRQLPEEGLKFMVYLQKENIIDESGMPKERFSAEFPKEGPSILRIQQVVRGDSAAYFCASSPVAGTCNEQFFGPGTRLTVL.